This T cell receptor (beta chain) was obtained from a study of memory CD4+ T cells and cytomegalovirus serostatus. Overall study results and limits: The CMV-associated TCR signature appears largely within the CD4+ memory repertoire.

Clones were read by immunoSEQ multiplex PCR, and TCRdb kept only the in-frame ones, dropping some. The sample yields 75,000 to 90,000 clones, roughly 80% seen once. The sort gate was single viable CD3+CD4+CD8-CD45RO+ cells for memory CD4+ T cells. The table lists this clone with a few counts. The antigen is undetermined. V lost 1 base to trimming and J lost 1 base, with 8 bases between them. The germline V gene has CDR1 SEHNR and CDR2 FQNEAQ (reference sequence). CDR3 length: 14 residues. Sequencing was performed on memory CD4+ T cells from blood. The sequence was collected from an adult in good health and CMV-seronegative. The chain is built from TRBV7-9 and TRBJ2-7, with D unclear. The CDR3, as DNA: TGTGCCAGCAGCTTAGTCACAGAGTCCTACGAGCAGTACTTC. Encoded protein: CASSLVTESYEQYF.